This TCR beta chain was recorded in a study of cytomegalovirus exposure and HLA in healthy donors. The V end lost 8 bases, the J end lost 1 base, and 8 bases lay between the germline ends. There are 12 residues in the CDR3. The germline CDR1 and CDR2 sequences are MNHEY and SMNVEV (reference sequence). This PCR relied on a set of 60 Vbeta primers and 13 Jbeta primers. Libraries were prepared by immunoSEQ multiplex PCR; TCRdb keeps only in-frame clonotypes and omits some of them. This table has approximately 90,000 clones, about three quarters appearing once. The sequenced sample consisted of PBMCs. The TCR sequence derives from a boy aged 5-17 years in good health and CMV-seronegative. V usage is TRBV27 and J usage is TRBJ2-5; a possible D gene is TRBD2 (5 bases). CDR3 loop: CASGRVQETQYF. In DNA form, the CDR3 reads TGTGCCAGCGGGCGGGTCCAAGAGACCCAGTACTTC.